The rows below give T cell receptor beta chains drawn from one sample of a study of T cell responses to AZD1222 COVID-19 vaccine. Only in-frame clones appear in the TCRdb table, and some are missing; sequencing was by immunoSEQ multiplex PCR. This table holds about 46,000 clones, 85% to 90% found once. The source was peripheral blood, collected 28 days after the second AZD1222 dose. These receptors all come from an adult who received the AZD1222 COVID-19 vaccine. The conserved cysteine and the conserved F or W are not part of the CDR3 here. Fields, in order: J gene, V gene, CDR3 protein.

J: TRBJ2-2
V: TRBV3-1/TRBV3-2
CDR3: ASSQTGSGELF

J: TRBJ2-2
V: TRBV7-2
CDR3: ASSTDGDLKPGELF

J: TRBJ2-1
V: TRBV2
CDR3: ASRSDRGFGNEQF

J: TRBJ2-1
V: TRBV5-1
CDR3: ASSPDRANYNEQF

J: TRBJ1-4
V: TRBV28
CDR3: ASSPRGRGFNEKLF

J: TRBJ2-1
V: TRBV19
CDR3: ASTTSGRALYNEQF

J: TRBJ1-2
V: TRBV3-1/TRBV3-2
CDR3: ASSQKGVNYGYT

J: TRBJ2-1
V: TRBV7-9
CDR3: ASSLFTTNEQF

J: TRBJ1-6
V: TRBV9
CDR3: ASSVGQGDSPLH

J: TRBJ2-5
V: TRBV7-8
CDR3: ASSFWREGRETQY

J: TRBJ2-3
V: TRBV5-1
CDR3: ASSWDGWTASTDTQY

J: TRBJ2-1
V: TRBV5-4
CDR3: ASSPWTTYNEQF

J: TRBJ1-3
V: TRBV9
CDR3: ASSVGGNYGAGNTIY

J: TRBJ2-1
V: TRBV19
CDR3: ASSIASSGTTYNEQF

J: TRBJ1-1
V: TRBV12-3/TRBV12-4
CDR3: ASSLGDRGSAF

J: TRBJ2-7
V: TRBV28
CDR3: ASSLSHEQY

J: TRBJ2-7
V: TRBV9
CDR3: ASSVGGGPYEQY

J: TRBJ1-2
V: TRBV5-6
CDR3: ASSLEDRNYGYT

J: TRBJ2-7
V: TRBV5-1
CDR3: ASSLAPPVYEQY

J: TRBJ1-1
V: TRBV7-2
CDR3: ASSLMGQGNTEAF

J: TRBJ1-2
V: TRBV28
CDR3: ASSLATGSPYGYT

J: TRBJ1-6
V: TRBV6-6
CDR3: ASSHRGRDSPLH

J: TRBJ2-5
V: TRBV5-5
CDR3: ASSVQGAETQY

J: TRBJ1-2
V: TRBV19
CDR3: ASSIRDGDYGYT

J: TRBJ2-5
V: TRBV7-9
CDR3: ASSHSGTLETQY

J: TRBJ2-3
V: TRBV7-9
CDR3: ASSSTDTQY

J: TRBJ1-1
V: TRBV12-3/TRBV12-4
CDR3: ASSLQVNTEAF

J: TRBJ2-7
V: TRBV7-2
CDR3: ASSHIGVRAYEQY

J: TRBJ1-3
V: TRBV29-1
CDR3: SVRGGSGNTIY

J: TRBJ2-7
V: TRBV5-1
CDR3: ASSPGQGVSYEQY

J: TRBJ1-6
V: TRBV27
CDR3: ASSQDRGNSPLH

J: TRBJ2-2
V: TRBV2
CDR3: ASSGRAYTGELF

J: TRBJ2-7
V: TRBV15
CDR3: ATSNSEAYEQY

J: TRBJ2-7
V: TRBV5-6
CDR3: ASSSFRAGGVYYEQY

J: TRBJ2-7
V: TRBV18
CDR3: ASSPREHGRTSGSHEQY

J: TRBJ2-5
V: TRBV15
CDR3: ATSGGREETQY

J: TRBJ2-1
V: TRBV6-5
CDR3: ASSYRPAAEQF

J: TRBJ1-1
V: TRBV7-2
CDR3: ASSRGPNENTEAF

J: TRBJ2-3
V: TRBV14
CDR3: ASSRERIHTDTQY

J: TRBJ1-2
V: TRBV6-1
CDR3: ASRKLQSRAQGYT

J: TRBJ2-7
V: TRBV6-5
CDR3: ASSYGRTYEQY

J: TRBJ1-2
V: TRBV29-1
CDR3: SVATGGADGYT

J: TRBJ2-7
V: TRBV7-2
CDR3: ASSFPGPYEQY

J: TRBJ2-7
V: TRBV5-5
CDR3: ASSLGPISSYEQY

J: TRBJ2-7
V: TRBV7-6
CDR3: ASSSGTSSYEQY

J: TRBJ1-5
V: TRBV7-9
CDR3: ASSSQGDQPQH

J: TRBJ1-1
V: TRBV6-5
CDR3: ASSLTGGTEAF

J: TRBJ1-3
V: TRBV7-2
CDR3: ASSLDLRADSGNTIY

J: TRBJ2-7
V: TRBV19
CDR3: ASSIDGYEQY